The next 26 T cell receptor beta chains were all read from a single sample in a study of shared clonotypes between healthy human individuals. Method: immunoSEQ multiplex PCR; TCRdb's copy keeps in-frame clones and lacks some. The profile shows about 2.4 million clones, approximately 92% of them singletons. Sequences were obtained from naive CD4+ T cells sorted from blood. The subset: CD45RA+ positively selected. These TCRs come from a man in his late teens or twenties in good health.

This clone was counted a single time. The rearrangement uses TRBV25-1 and TRBJ2-7; D is perhaps TRBD1 (6 bases). Germline V lookup: CDR1 MGHDK, CDR2 SYGVNS. The germline V and J ends were trimmed by 4 bases and 5 bases, with 18 bases remaining between them. The CDR3 sequence is 15 residues long. The CDR3 loop is CASSAETGKSHEQYF. CDR3 DNA: TGTGCCAGCAGTGCCGAGACAGGAAAATCCCACGAGCAGTACTTC.

The CDR3 reads CASSPIAGGHGEQFF. In nucleotides, the CDR3 is TGTGCCAGCTCACCAATCGCGGGGGGCCATGGGGAGCAGTTCTTC. This chain joins TRBV18 and TRBJ2-1; TRBD2 matches at 8 bases. CDR1 is KGHSH, CDR2 LQKENI, per germline. V was clipped by 2 bases and J by 10 bases; unmatched bases: 10. The CDR3 runs to 15 residues.

J is TRBJ2-7 and V is TRBV7-3; no firm D call. Trimming removed 5 bases from V and 1 base from J, with 21 bases in between. CDR1 is SGHTA and CDR2 is FQGTGA in the germline V gene. The CDR3 has 17 residues. The CDR3 bases are TGTGCCAGCAGCATATTTCTTTTTGGGGTATTTTCCTACGAGCAGTACTTC. This encodes CASSIFLFGVFSYEQYF.

This chain joins TRBV30 and TRBJ2-7; a possible D gene is TRBD1 (6 bases). V lost 1 base to trimming and J lost 0 bases, with 10 bases between them. There are 14 residues in the CDR3. Germline-derived CDR1 and CDR2 are GTSNPN and SVGIG (reference sequence). DNA for the CDR3: TGTGCCTGGAGTGGACAGGCAAGCTCCTACGAGCAGTACTTC. This sequence encodes CAWSGQASSYEQYF.

This clone is a singleton in its sample. The J gene is TRBJ1-5, the V gene TRBV25-1; D is undetermined. The germline CDR1 and CDR2 sequences are MGHDK and SYGVNS. The V end was cut by 1 base, the J end by 1 base, with 5 bases between. CDR3 length: 14 residues. This CDR3 reads CASSEFGSNQPQHF. The CDR3 DNA follows: TGTGCCAGCAGTGAATTCGGGAGCAATCAGCCCCAGCATTTT.

This chain joins TRBV5-4 and TRBJ2-7, with 7 bases aligning to TRBD1. The V segment lost 3 bases and the J segment 3 bases; nucleotides outside the gene matches: 12. Germline CDR1 is SGHNT and CDR2 is YYREEE (reference sequence). This CDR3 has 16 residues. CDR3 coding DNA: TGTGCCAGCAGCTGGGGGTCGGGGACAGAGAACTACGAGCAGTACTTC. It is translated as CASSWGSGTENYEQYF.

This clone was observed a single time. This CDR3 reads CASSYNDGGSQYF. CDR3 DNA sequence: TGTGCCAGCAGTTACAATGACGGAGGTAGCCAGTACTTC. The chain uses TRBV6-5 and TRBJ2-7; tentative D call: TRBD2 (5 bases). The CDR3 extends over 13 amino acids. The germline V gene has CDR1 MNHEY and CDR2 SVGAGI. V lost 2 bases and J 10 bases, leaving 15 bases between the germline ends.

The chain couples TRBV19 to TRBJ1-5; TRBD1 matches at 9 bases. The CDR3 loop spans 17 amino acids. V dropped 6 bases and J dropped 0; count of bases not matched to a gene: 9. Germline V CDR1 and CDR2: LNHDA, SQIVND (reference sequence). The CDR3: CASSSHRTGDSNQPQHF. CDR3 DNA: TGTGCCAGTAGCTCGCATCGGACAGGGGATAGCAATCAGCCCCAGCATTTT.

The chain has TRBV6-6 and TRBJ1-2; 8 positions match TRBD1. The length of the CDR3 is 16 residues. Per germline, CDR1 MNHNY and CDR2 SVGAGI (reference sequence). The V and J ends lost 8 bases and 5 bases, in that order; junction bases with no gene match: 16. CDR3 loop: CASRPFGGQGGYGYTF. The CDR3, as DNA: TGTGCCAGCCGTCCGTTTGGAGGACAGGGAGGGTATGGCTACACCTTC.

As concerns this clone: Other DNA sequences in the same sample also yield this CDR3. The rearrangement links TRBV6-5 to TRBJ2-3; D remains unclear. Germline V lookup: CDR1 MNHEY, CDR2 SVGAGI. Trimming pared 6 bases from V and 1 base from J, leaving 8 bases between. The CDR3 loop spans 13 amino acids. CDR3 nucleotide sequence: TGTGCCAGCAGACCCCCGGGCACAGATACGCAGTATTTT. Residues: CASRPPGTDTQYF.

This clone has only one observation. The CDR3 DNA reads TGTGCCAGCAGCAAAGGGGGAGGGCCACAACACGGTTGGGTTTATGGCTACACCTTC. Residues: CASSKGGGPQHGWVYGYTF. V gene TRBV21-1 combines with J gene TRBJ1-2. TRBV21-1 is a recognized pseudogene. The CDR3 has 19 residues.

Here the CDR3 reads CASSGEDRGNYGYTF. For the CDR3, the DNA is TGTGCCAGCAGCGGCGAGGACAGGGGAAACTATGGCTACACCTTC. This chain connects TRBV9 to TRBJ1-2; TRBD1 matches at 9 bases. Germline trimming cut 3 bases from V and 2 bases from J; bases unmatched to any gene: 5. The CDR3 consists of 15 residues. From germline, CDR1 is SGDLS and CDR2 YYNGEE.

The chain joins TRBV5-6 to TRBJ2-1, with 12 bases that match TRBD2. Trimming cost V 4 bases and J 10 bases; bases outside gene matches: 15. The CDR3 loop spans 17 amino acids. CDR1 is SGHDT and CDR2 is YYEEEE in the germline V gene. The CDR3 coding sequence is TGTGCCAGCAGCACCCGAGGACTAGCGGGGAATTTCAGGGAGCAGTTCTTC. The encoded protein is CASSTRGLAGNFREQFF.

The chain employs TRBV6-6 and TRBJ2-5; weak D call: TRBD2 (6 bases). V gave up 0 bases and J gave up 5 bases, with 16 bases separating them. CDR3 size: 16 residues. Germline V gene lookup returns CDR1 MNHNY and CDR2 SVGAGI (reference sequence). In nucleotides, the CDR3 is TGTGCCAGCAGTTACTCGAATACGGGACTTTGGGAGACCCAGTACTTC. Translated: CASSYSNTGLWETQYF.

This clone appeared a few times. The V and J genes are TRBV10-3 and TRBJ1-6; 7 positions match TRBD1. CDR1 is ENHRY, CDR2 SYGVKD, per germline. The CDR3 has 13 residues. V was pared by 3 bases and J by 9 bases, with 2 bases of the junction left unmatched. This chain's CDR3 is CAISDRGSSPLHF. The CDR3 coding sequence is TGTGCCATCAGTGACAGGGGGTCTTCACCCCTCCACTTT.

CDR3 DNA: TGTGCCAGCATAGCCGGGACAGCATTTTATGGCTACACCTTC. Translation: CASIAGTAFYGYTF. The V and J genes are TRBV28 and TRBJ1-2; the match to TRBD1 covers 7 bases. V lost 7 bases to trimming and J lost 5 bases; unmatched junction nucleotides: 10. The germline gives CDR1 MDHEN, CDR2 SYDVKM. The CDR3 is 14 residues long.

The CDR3 DNA is TGTGCCAGCGCACCCCGTGACAGGGACGAGCAGTTCTTC. It codes for CASAPRDRDEQFF. The gene calls are TRBV10-3 and TRBJ2-1; 7 nucleotides match TRBD1. Trimming at V came to 10 bases and at J to 10 bases, leaving 13 bases not matched to a gene. The CDR3 spans 13 residues. Germline loops: CDR1 ENHRY, CDR2 SYGVKD.

The chain uses TRBV21-1 and TRBJ2-7; TRBD1, the D gene given by the table, was not confirmed from the DNA. TRBV21-1 has pseudogene status. The CDR3 is made up of 15 amino acids. In DNA, the CDR3 is TGTGCCAGCAGCAAAGATGCAGGGGCTTGCTACGAGCAGTACTTC. This encodes CASSKDAGACYEQYF.

This rearrangement joins TRBV11-2 to TRBJ2-1; D may be TRBD1 or TRBD2 (5 bases each). V was shortened by 5 bases and J by 9 bases, with 11 bases between the two germline ends. The CDR3 length is 12 residues. The germline V gene has CDR1 SGHAT and CDR2 FQNNGV. CDR3 in amino acids: CASSRGVSEQFF. CDR3 sequence (DNA): TGTGCCAGCAGCCGAGGGGTTTCTGAGCAGTTCTTC.

The rearrangement uses TRBV28 and TRBJ2-5, with 9 bases matching TRBD1. The J call may be in error: the DNA end matches TRBJ2-7 better. In germline, CDR1 is MDHEN, CDR2 SYDVKM. The CDR3 runs 13 residues. CDR3 in amino acids: CASSWGQGYEQYF. CDR3 nucleotides: TGTGCCAGCAGTTGGGGACAGGGCTACGAGCAGTACTTC.

The V call is TRBV12-1, the J call TRBJ2-3; the table's D call TRBD2 went unverified against the DNA. TRBV12-1 is classified as a pseudogene. The CDR3 covers 16 residues. The CDR3 here is CASSRWTSGRTDTQYF. The CDR3 nucleotides read TGTGCCAGCAGCCGGTGGACTAGCGGGCGCACAGATACGCAGTATTTT.

The gene calls are TRBV6-1 and TRBJ2-6; 10 nucleotides line up with TRBD1. Germline V gene data show CDR1 as MNHNS and CDR2 as SASEGT. V gave up 8 bases and J gave up 2 bases; unmatched junction bases: 3. The CDR3 consists of 15 residues. The CDR3 sequence is CASRTGGAGANVLTF. In DNA, the CDR3 is TGTGCCAGCCGGACAGGGGGTGCTGGGGCCAACGTCCTGACTTTC.

The rearrangement uses TRBV11-3 and TRBJ2-1; 9 bases align to TRBD1. This CDR3 has 17 amino acids. CDR1 SGHNT and CDR2 YENEEA come from the germline V gene. V was clipped by 5 bases and J by 8 bases; unmatched bases: 16. In DNA form, the CDR3 reads TGTGCCAGCAGCCAAGGCGGAGGGACAGGGTTATTCGATGAGCAGTTCTTC. As protein: CASSQGGGTGLFDEQFF.

The chain couples TRBV27 to TRBJ2-1; 9 nucleotides match TRBD2. This CDR3 has 14 residues. V dropped 3 bases and J dropped 4; count of bases not matched to a gene: 1. CDR1 is MNHEY, CDR2 SMNVEV, per germline (reference sequence). The chain's CDR3 is CASSFAGGYNEQFF. In DNA form, the CDR3 reads TGTGCCAGCAGTTTTGCGGGGGGGTACAATGAGCAGTTCTTC.

The chain recombines TRBV19 with TRBJ2-3; D perhaps matches TRBD2 (6 bases). V shed 3 bases and J shed 2 bases, with 12 bases lying between them. CDR1 and CDR2 (germline): LNHDA, SQIVND (reference sequence). This CDR3 comprises 15 residues. The CDR3 DNA is TGTGCCAGTAGTATTAACGGGGGTTACACAGATACGCAGTATTTT. Its protein is CASSINGGYTDTQYF.

The chain recombines TRBV6-4 with TRBJ1-2, with no clear D. V shed 0 bases and J shed 5 bases, with 1 base lying between them. This CDR3 is built from 11 residues. CDR1 and CDR2 (germline): MRHNA, SNTAGT. CDR3 in amino acids: CASSDSYGYTF. In DNA, the CDR3 is TGTGCCAGCAGTGACTCGTATGGCTACACCTTC.